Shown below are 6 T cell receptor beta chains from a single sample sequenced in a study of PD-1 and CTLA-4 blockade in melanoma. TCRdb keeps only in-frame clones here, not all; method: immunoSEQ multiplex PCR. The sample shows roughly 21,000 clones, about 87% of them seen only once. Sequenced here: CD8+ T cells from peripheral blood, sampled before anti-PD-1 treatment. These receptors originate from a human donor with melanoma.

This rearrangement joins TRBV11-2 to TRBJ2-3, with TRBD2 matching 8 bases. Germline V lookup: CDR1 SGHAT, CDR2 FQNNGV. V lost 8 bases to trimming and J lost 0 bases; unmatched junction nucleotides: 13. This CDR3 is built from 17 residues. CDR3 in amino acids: CASRPVWTSWSTDTQYF. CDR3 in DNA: TGTGCCAGCCGCCCAGTGTGGACTAGCTGGAGCACAGATACGCAGTATTTT.

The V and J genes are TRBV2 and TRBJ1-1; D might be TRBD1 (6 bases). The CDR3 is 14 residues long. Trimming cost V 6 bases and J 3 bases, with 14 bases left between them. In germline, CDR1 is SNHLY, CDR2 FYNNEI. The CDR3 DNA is TGTGCCAGCAGCACAGGGTTTCGGGACACTGAAGCTTTCTTT. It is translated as CASSTGFRDTEAFF.

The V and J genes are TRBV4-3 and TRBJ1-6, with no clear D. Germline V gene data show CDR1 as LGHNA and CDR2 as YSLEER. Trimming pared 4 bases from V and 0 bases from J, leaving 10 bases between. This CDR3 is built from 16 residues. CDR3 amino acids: CASSPDRSSYNSPLHF. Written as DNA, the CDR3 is TGCGCCAGCAGCCCCGATCGCAGCTCCTATAATTCACCCCTCCACTTT.

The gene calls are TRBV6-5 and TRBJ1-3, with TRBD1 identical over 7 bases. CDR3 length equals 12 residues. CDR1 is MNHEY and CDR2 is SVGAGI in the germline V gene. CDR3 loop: CAQGTAGNTIYF. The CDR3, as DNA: TGTGCACAGGGGACGGCTGGAAACACCATATATTTT.

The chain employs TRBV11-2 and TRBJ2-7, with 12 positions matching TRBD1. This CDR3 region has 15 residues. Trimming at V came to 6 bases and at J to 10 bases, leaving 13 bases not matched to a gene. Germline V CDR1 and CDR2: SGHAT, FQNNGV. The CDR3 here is CASSFPPGTGGTQYF. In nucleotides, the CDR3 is TGTGCCAGCAGTTTTCCCCCCGGGACAGGGGGCACTCAGTACTTC.

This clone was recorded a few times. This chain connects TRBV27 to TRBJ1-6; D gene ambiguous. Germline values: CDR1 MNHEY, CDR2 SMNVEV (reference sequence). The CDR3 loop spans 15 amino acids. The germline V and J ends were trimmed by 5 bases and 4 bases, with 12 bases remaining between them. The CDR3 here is CASSRPPGYNSPLHF. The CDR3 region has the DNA TGTGCCAGCAGTCGCCCTCCAGGTTATAATTCACCCCTCCACTTT.